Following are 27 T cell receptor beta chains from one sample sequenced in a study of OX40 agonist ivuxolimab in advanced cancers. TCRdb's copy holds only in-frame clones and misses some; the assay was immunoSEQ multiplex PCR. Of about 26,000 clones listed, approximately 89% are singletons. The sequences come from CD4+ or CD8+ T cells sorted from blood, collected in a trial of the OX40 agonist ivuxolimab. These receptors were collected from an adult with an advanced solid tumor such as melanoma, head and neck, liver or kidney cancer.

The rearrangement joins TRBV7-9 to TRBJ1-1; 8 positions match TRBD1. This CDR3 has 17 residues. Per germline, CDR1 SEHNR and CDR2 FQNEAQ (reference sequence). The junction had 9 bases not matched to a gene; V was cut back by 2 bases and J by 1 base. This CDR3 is CASSLLRGLSSNTEAFF. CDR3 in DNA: TGTGCCAGCAGCTTACTCAGGGGGCTCTCCTCGAACACTGAAGCTTTCTTT. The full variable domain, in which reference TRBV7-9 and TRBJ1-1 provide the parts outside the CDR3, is DTGVSQNPRHKITKRGQNVTFRCDPISEHNRLYWYRQTLGQGPEFLTYFQNEAQLEKSRLLSDRFSAERPKGSFSTLEIQRTEQGDSAMYLCASSLLRGLSSNTEAFFGQGTRLTVV.

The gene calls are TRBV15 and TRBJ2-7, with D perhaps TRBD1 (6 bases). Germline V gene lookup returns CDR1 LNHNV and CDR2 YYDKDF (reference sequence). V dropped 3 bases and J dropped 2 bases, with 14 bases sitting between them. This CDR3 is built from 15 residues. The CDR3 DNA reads TGTGCCACCAGCAGTCCTAAGGACAGTCCCTACGAGCAGTACTTC. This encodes CATSSPKDSPYEQYF.

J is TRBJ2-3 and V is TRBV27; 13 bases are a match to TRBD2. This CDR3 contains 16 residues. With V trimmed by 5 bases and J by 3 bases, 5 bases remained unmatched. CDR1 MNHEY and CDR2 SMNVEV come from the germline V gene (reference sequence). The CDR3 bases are TGTGCCAGCAGTACTAGCGGGGGGGCCGTGACAGATACGCAGTATTTT. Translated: CASSTSGGAVTDTQYF.

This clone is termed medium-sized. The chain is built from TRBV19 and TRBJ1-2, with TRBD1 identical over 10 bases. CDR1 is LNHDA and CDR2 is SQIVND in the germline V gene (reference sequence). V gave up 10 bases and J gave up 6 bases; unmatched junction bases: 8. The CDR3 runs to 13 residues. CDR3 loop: CATLTGGADGYTF. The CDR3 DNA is TGTGCCACTTTGACAGGGGGCGCGGATGGCTACACCTTC.

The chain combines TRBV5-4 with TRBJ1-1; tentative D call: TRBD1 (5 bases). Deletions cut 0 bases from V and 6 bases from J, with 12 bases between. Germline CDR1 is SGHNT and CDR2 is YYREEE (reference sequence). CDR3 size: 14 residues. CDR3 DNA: TGTGCCAGCAGCTTGGGTCAGGGTGTAGCTGAAGCTTTCTTT. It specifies CASSLGQGVAEAFF.

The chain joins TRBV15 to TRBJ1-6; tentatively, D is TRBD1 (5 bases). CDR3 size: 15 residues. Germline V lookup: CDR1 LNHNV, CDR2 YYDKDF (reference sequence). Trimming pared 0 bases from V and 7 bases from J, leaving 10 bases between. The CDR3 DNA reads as TGTGCCACCAGCAGAGATCGACAGTGGAATTCACCCCTCCACTTT. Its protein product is CATSRDRQWNSPLHF.

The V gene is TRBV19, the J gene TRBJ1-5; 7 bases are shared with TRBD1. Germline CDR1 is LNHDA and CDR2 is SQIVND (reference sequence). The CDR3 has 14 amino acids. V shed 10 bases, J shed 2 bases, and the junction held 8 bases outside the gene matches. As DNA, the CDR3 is TGTGCCACCGACAGGGAGGTGGGCAATCAGCCCCAGCATTTT. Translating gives CATDREVGNQPQHF.

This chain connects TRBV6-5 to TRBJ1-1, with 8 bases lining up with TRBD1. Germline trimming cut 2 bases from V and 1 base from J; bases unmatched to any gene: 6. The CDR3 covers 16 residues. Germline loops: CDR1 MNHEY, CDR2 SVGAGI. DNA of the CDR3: TGTGCCAGCAGTTACAGACAGGGGCTTTGGAACACTGAAGCTTTCTTT. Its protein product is CASSYRQGLWNTEAFF.

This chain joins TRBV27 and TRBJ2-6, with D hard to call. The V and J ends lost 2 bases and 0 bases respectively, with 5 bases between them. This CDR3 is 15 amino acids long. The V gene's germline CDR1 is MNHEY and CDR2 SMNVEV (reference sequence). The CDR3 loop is CASSLGSSGANVLTF. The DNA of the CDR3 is TGTGCCAGCAGTTTAGGCAGCTCTGGGGCCAACGTCCTGACTTTC.

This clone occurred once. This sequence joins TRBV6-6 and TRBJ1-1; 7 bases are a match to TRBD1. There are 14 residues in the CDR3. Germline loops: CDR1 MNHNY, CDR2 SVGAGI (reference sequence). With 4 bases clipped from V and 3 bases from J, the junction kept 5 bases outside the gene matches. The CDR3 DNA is TGTGCCAGCAGTTGGGACAGCAGAGACACTGAAGCTTTCTTT. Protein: CASSWDSRDTEAFF.

The DNA of the CDR3 is TGTGCCAGCAGGTCAGGGGGCTCTGGAAACACCATATATTTT. This gives the protein CASRSGGSGNTIYF. The J gene is TRBJ1-3, the V gene TRBV11-2, with TRBD1 matching over 7 bases. CDR3 size: 14 residues. V shed 6 bases and J 0 bases; nucleotides not matched to a gene: 2. CDR1 and CDR2 (germline): SGHAT, FQNNGV.

This chain's CDR3 is CASSLARYNEQFF. In DNA, the CDR3 is TGCGCCAGCAGCTTGGCGCGGTACAATGAGCAGTTCTTC. V is TRBV5-1 and J is TRBJ2-1; D is unclear. This CDR3 comprises 13 residues. The V gene lost 0 bases and the J gene lost 4 bases, with 5 bases spanning the gap. From germline, CDR1 is SGHRS and CDR2 YFSETQ.

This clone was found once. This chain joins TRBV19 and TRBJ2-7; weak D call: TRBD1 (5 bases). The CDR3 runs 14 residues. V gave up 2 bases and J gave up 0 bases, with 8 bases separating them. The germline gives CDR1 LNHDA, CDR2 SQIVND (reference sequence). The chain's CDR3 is CASSIMTDSYEQYF. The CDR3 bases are TGTGCCAGTAGTATAATGACAGACTCCTACGAGCAGTACTTC.

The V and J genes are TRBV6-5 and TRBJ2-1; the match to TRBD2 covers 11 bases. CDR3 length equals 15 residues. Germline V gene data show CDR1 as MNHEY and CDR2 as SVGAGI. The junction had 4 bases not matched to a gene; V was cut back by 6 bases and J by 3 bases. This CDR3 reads CASRPLAGGYNEQFF. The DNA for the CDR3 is TGTGCCAGCAGGCCCCTAGCGGGGGGCTACAATGAGCAGTTCTTC.

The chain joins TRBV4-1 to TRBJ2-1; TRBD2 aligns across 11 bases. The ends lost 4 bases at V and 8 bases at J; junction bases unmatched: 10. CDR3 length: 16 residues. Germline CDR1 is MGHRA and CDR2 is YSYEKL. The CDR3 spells CASSRSSGGAIHEQFF. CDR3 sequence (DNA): TGCGCCAGCAGCCGAAGTAGCGGGGGGGCGATCCATGAGCAGTTCTTC.

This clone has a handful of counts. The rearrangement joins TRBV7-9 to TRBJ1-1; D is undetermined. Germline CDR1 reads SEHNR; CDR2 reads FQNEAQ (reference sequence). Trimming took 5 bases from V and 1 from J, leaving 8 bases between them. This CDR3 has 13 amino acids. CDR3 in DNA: TGTGCCAGCAGCCCCCCTGGGAACACTGAAGCTTTCTTT. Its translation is CASSPPGNTEAFF.

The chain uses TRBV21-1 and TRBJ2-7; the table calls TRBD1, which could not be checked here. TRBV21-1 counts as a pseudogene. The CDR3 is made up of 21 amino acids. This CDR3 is CASSKRSGTWAITRISYEQYF. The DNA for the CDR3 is TGTGCCAGCAGCAAAAGGTCAGGGACATGGGCAATTACTAGAATCTCCTACGAGCAGTACTTC.

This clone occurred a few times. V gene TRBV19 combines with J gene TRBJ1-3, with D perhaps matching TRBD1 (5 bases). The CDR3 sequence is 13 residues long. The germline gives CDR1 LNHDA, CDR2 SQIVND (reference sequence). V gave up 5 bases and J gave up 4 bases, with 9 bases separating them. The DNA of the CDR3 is TGTGCCAGTAGTTGGGGGTACGGAAACACCATATATTTT. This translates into CASSWGYGNTIYF.

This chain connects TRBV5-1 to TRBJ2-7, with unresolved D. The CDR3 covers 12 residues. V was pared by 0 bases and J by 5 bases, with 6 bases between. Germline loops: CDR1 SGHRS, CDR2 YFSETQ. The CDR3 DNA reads TGCGCCAGCAGCTTGGCCACAAACGAGCAGTACTTC. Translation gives CASSLATNEQYF.

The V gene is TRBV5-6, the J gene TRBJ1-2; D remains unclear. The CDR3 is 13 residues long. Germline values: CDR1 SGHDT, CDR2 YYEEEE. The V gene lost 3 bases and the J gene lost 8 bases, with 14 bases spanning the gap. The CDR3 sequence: CASSSSGGDGYTF. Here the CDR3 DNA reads TGTGCCAGCAGCTCCTCAGGTGGTGACGGCTACACCTTC.

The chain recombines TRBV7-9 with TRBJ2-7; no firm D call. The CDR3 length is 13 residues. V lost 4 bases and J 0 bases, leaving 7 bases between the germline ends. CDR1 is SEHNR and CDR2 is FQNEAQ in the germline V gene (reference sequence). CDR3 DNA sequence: TGTGCCAGCAGCTCTGGCAACTCCTACGAGCAGTACTTC. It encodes CASSSGNSYEQYF.

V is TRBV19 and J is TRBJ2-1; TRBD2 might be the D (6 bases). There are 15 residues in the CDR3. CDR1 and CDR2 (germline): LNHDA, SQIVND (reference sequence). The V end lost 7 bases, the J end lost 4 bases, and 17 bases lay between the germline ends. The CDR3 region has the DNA TGTGCCAGTACCCTTATCGGGAGTGGGTACAATGAGCAGTTCTTC. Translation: CASTLIGSGYNEQFF. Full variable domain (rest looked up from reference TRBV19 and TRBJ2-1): DGGITQSPKYLFRKEGQNVTLSCEQNLNHDAMYWYRQDPGQGLRLIYYSQIVNDFQKGDIAEGYSVSREKKESFPLTVTSAQKNPTAFYLCASTLIGSGYNEQFFGPGTRLTVL.

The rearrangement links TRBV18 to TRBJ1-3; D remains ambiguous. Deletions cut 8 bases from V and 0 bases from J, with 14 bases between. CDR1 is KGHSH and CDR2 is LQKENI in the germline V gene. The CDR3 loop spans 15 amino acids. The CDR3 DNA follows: TGTGCCAGCACGCCGGACGCAATCTCTGGAAACACCATATATTTT. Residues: CASTPDAISGNTIYF.

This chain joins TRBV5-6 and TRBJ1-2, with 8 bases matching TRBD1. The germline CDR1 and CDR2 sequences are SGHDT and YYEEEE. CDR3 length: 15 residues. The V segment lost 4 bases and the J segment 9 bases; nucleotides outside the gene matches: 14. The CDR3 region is CASSAGQGVTRRYTF. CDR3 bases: TGTGCCAGCAGCGCTGGACAGGGTGTTACTCGGCGCTACACCTTC. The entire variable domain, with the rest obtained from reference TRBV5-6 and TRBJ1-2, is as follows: DAGVTQSPTHLIKTRGQQVTLRCSPKSGHDTVSWYQQALGQGPQFIFQYYEEEERQRGNFPDRFSGHQFPNYSSELNVNALLLGDSALYLCASSAGQGVTRRYTFGSGTRLTVV.

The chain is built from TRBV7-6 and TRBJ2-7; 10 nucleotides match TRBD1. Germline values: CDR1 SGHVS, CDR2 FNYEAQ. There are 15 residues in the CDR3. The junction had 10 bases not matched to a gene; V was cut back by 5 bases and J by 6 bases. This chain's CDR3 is CASSPRQGASFEQYF. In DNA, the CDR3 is TGTGCCAGCAGCCCGAGACAGGGGGCTTCGTTCGAGCAGTACTTC.

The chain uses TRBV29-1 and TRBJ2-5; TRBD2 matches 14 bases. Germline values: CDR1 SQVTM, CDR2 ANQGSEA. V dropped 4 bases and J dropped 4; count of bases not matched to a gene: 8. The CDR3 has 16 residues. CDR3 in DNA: TGCAGCGTTGTCCGGACTAGCGGGAGGAGGGGAGAGACCCAGTACTTC. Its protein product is CSVVRTSGRRGETQYF. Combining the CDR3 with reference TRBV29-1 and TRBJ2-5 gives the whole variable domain SAVISQKPSRDICQRGTSLTIQCQVDSQVTMMFWYRQQPGQSLTLIATANQGSEATYESGFVIDKFPISRPNLTFSTLTVSNMSPEDSSIYLCSVVRTSGRRGETQYFGPGTRLLVL.

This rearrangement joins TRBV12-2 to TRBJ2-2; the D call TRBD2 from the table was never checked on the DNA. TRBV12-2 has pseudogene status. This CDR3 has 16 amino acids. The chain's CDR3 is CASRIPGLVNTGELFF. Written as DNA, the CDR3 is TGTGCAAGTCGCATTCCGGGACTAGTGAACACCGGGGAGCTGTTTTTT.